A single sample gave rise to the 23 T cell receptor beta chains below, sequenced in a study of metastatic and nonmetastatic thyroid tumors. TCRdb re-called the PCR reads through MiXCR. Here the sample spans some 15,000 clones, roughly 23% being singletons. All patients reached thyroid surgery having received no treatment beforehand. Sample: adjacent normal tissue. The receptors come from a female donor with papillary thyroid cancer or a benign thyroid nodule (not recorded which). Some clones in this sample may be carry-over from other donors' samples.

This chain uses TRBV3-1 with TRBJ1-2, with a possible D match to TRBD1 (6 bases). Germline V gives CDR1 LGHDT, CDR2 YNNKEL (reference sequence). The CDR3 is made up of 13 amino acids. The V and J ends lost 0 bases and 7 bases respectively, with 9 bases between them. CDR3 sequence: CASSQEGGAGYTF. CDR3 bases: TGTGCCAGCAGCCAAGAAGGGGGAGCTGGCTACACCTTC. Looking up the rest from reference TRBV3-1 and TRBJ1-2 gives the full variable domain: DTAVSQTPKYLVTQMGNDKSIKCEQNLGHDTMYWYKQDSKKFLKIMFSYNNKELIINETVPNRFSPKSPDKAHLNLHINSLELGDSAVYFCASSQEGGAGYTFGSGTRLTVV.

This clone was observed a few times. In the same sample, other DNA sequences code for this CDR3. The V and J genes are TRBV7-2 and TRBJ2-3, with D perhaps matching TRBD2 (6 bases). The ends were cut back, 3 bases at V and 9 bases at J, with 22 bases in the middle. CDR1 and CDR2 from the germline V gene are SGHTA and FQGNSA. This CDR3 has 16 residues. The CDR3 here is CASSFAGLENRYTQYF. CDR3 DNA: TGTGCCAGCAGCTTCGCGGGACTGGAAAACAGATACACGCAGTATTTT.

The sample holds a few counts of this clone. This sequence joins TRBV11-2 and TRBJ2-2; 8 bases map to TRBD1. The CDR3 is 16 amino acids. V was clipped by 2 bases and J by 5 bases; unmatched bases: 7. Germline assignment: CDR1 SGHAT and CDR2 FQNNGV. The CDR3 DNA is TGTGCCAGCAGCTTATTCGGACAGGGCAAAACCGGGGAGCTGTTTTTT. It translates to CASSLFGQGKTGELFF. The full variable domain, its missing parts supplied by reference TRBV11-2 and TRBJ2-2, is EAGVAQSPRYKIIEKRQSVAFWCNPISGHATLYWYQQILGQGPKLLIQFQNNGVVDDSQLPKDRFSAERLKGVDSTLKIQPAKLEDSAVYLCASSLFGQGKTGELFFGEGSRLTVL.

This sequence joins TRBV25-1 and TRBJ2-4; no reliable D call. Germline CDR1 is MGHDK and CDR2 is SYGVNS. Trimming cost V 5 bases and J 4 bases, with 3 bases left between them. CDR3 length: 11 amino acids. DNA for the CDR3: TGTGCCAGCAGTAATAAAAACATTCAGTACTTC. Its translation is CASSNKNIQYF. Based on the CDR3 plus reference TRBV25-1 and TRBJ2-4, the full variable domain is EADIYQTPRYLVIGTGKKITLECSQTMGHDKMYWYQQDPGMELHLIHYSYGVNSTEKGDLSSESTVSRIRTEHFPLTLESARPSHTSQYLCASSNKNIQYFGAGTRLSVL.

This clone was recorded a few times. A much bigger clone sits one base away, suggesting this may be a read error. The V and J genes are TRBV28 and TRBJ1-1, with 10 bases matching TRBD1. This CDR3 has 15 residues. The germline CDR1 and CDR2 sequences are MDHEN and SYDVKM. V shed 6 bases, J shed 7 bases, and the junction held 11 bases outside the gene matches. Written as DNA, the CDR3 is TGTGCCAGCAGCCACCGATCGACAGGGGGCCATGAAGCTTTCTTT. Its protein product is CASSHRSTGGHEAFF.

This chain uses TRBV28 with TRBJ1-2; D remains unclear. The CDR3 runs 11 residues. CDR1 is MDHEN, CDR2 SYDVKM, per germline. Trimming took off 5 bases at V and 8 bases at J, with 9 bases between the two ends. The CDR3 here is CASSPGGGYTF. Written as DNA, the CDR3 is TGTGCCAGCAGTCCTGGCGGAGGCTACACCTTC.

Here the CDR3 reads CASSQLGGTGELFF. The CDR3 coding sequence is TGTGCCAGCAGCCAGTTGGGAGGAACCGGGGAGCTGTTTTTT. The chain recombines TRBV16 with TRBJ2-2; D is possibly TRBD2 (6 bases). The germline gives CDR1 KGHSY, CDR2 FQNENV. The CDR3 contains 14 residues. The V end lost 3 bases, the J end lost 5 bases, and 10 bases lay between the germline ends.

Relative to its sample, this clone is large. The rearrangement links TRBV6-1 to TRBJ2-7; TRBD2 aligns across 11 bases. Germline lookup yields CDR1 MNHNS and CDR2 SASEGT. The CDR3 contains 18 residues. J gave up 0 bases and V 2 bases, and 9 bases lay outside the gene matches. The CDR3 DNA reads as TGTGCCAGCAGTGAATCCACGACTAGCGGGATGCTCTCCTACGAGCAGTACTTC. This gives the protein CASSESTTSGMLSYEQYF.

The chain recombines TRBV7-2 with TRBJ2-7; D is unclear. Trimming took 0 bases from V and 4 from J, leaving 22 bases between them. The CDR3 loop spans 18 amino acids. The V gene's germline CDR1 is SGHTA and CDR2 FQGNSA. The CDR3 protein is CASSLALVGPTTRYEQYF. CDR3 DNA: TGTGCCAGCAGCTTAGCCCTAGTGGGCCCAACCACCAGGTACGAGCAGTACTTC.

This clone has a handful of counts. This chain uses TRBV12-3 or TRBV12-4 with TRBJ2-3; the D is unclear. V lost 1 base and J 0 bases, leaving 8 bases between the germline ends. The CDR3 length is 15 residues. CDR3 DNA: TGTGCCAGCAGTTTAGGACTGGCTAGCACAGATACGCAGTATTTT. Residues: CASSLGLASTDTQYF.

V is TRBV2 and J is TRBJ1-2; no reliable D call. V was shortened by 0 bases and J by 0 bases, with 8 bases between the two germline ends. CDR3 length: 15 amino acids. Per germline, CDR1 SNHLY and CDR2 FYNNEI. The CDR3 DNA sequence: TGTGCCAGCAGTGAAGCGCGGGGTACTAACTATGGCTACACCTTC. Translating gives CASSEARGTNYGYTF.

The chain joins TRBV19 to TRBJ1-5; a possible D gene is TRBD1 (5 bases). Trimming stripped 5 bases from V and 7 bases from J, with 9 bases between. This CDR3 is built from 12 residues. In germline, CDR1 is LNHDA, CDR2 SQIVND (reference sequence). CDR3 DNA: TGTGCCAGTAGTTGGAGGGGACAGCCCCAGCATTTT. Encoded protein: CASSWRGQPQHF. The full variable domain, its missing parts supplied by reference TRBV19 and TRBJ1-5, is DGGITQSPKYLFRKEGQNVTLSCEQNLNHDAMYWYRQDPGQGLRLIYYSQIVNDFQKGDIAEGYSVSREKKESFPLTVTSAQKNPTAFYLCASSWRGQPQHFGDGTRLSIL.

The V gene is TRBV7-3, the J gene TRBJ2-2; D uncertain. Germline CDR1 is SGHTA and CDR2 is FQGTGA. The length of the CDR3 is 15 residues. Deletions cut 4 bases from V and 6 bases from J, with 15 bases between. The CDR3 DNA reads TGTGCCAGCAGCTCGACGAGCGAAGGCGCCGGGGAGCTGTTTTTT. This gives the protein CASSSTSEGAGELFF.

This chain uses TRBV29-1 with TRBJ2-6, with TRBD1 matching over 7 bases. The CDR3 loop spans 19 amino acids. Germline V gene lookup returns CDR1 SQVTM and CDR2 ANQGSEA. J lost 0 bases, V lost 3 bases, and 14 bases had no gene match. The CDR3 nucleotides read TGCAGCGTTGAGGGGAATACCGGGACAGTATACTCTGGGGCCAACGTCCTGACTTTC. As protein: CSVEGNTGTVYSGANVLTF.

This clone has more than one count but fewer than ten. The V and J genes are TRBV19 and TRBJ1-2; no reliable D call. Trimming pared 5 bases from V and 1 base from J, leaving 2 bases between. The CDR3 has 11 residues. Looked up from germline, CDR1 is LNHDA and CDR2 is SQIVND (reference sequence). CDR3 loop: CASSYNYGYTF. For the CDR3, the DNA is TGTGCCAGTAGTTATAACTATGGCTACACCTTC.

This clone was counted ten times or more. This rearrangement joins TRBV7-3 to TRBJ2-1; 10 bases are shared with TRBD2. The CDR3 spans 15 residues. J lost 7 bases, V lost 2 bases, and 5 bases had no gene match. Germline-derived CDR1 and CDR2 are SGHTA and FQGTGA. The CDR3 loop is CASSLLAGDGNEQFF. In nucleotides, the CDR3 is TGTGCCAGCAGCTTACTAGCGGGAGATGGAAATGAGCAGTTCTTC.

The chain is built from TRBV6-1 and TRBJ1-2; no clear D. Per germline, CDR1 MNHNS and CDR2 SASEGT. V was pared by 8 bases and J by 7 bases, with 17 bases between. The length of the CDR3 is 13 residues. The CDR3 is CASLDQGNFGYTF. The CDR3 region has the DNA TGTGCCAGCCTAGACCAAGGGAATTTTGGCTACACCTTC.

The genes are TRBV12-3 or TRBV12-4 and TRBJ1-6; a weak D match, TRBD1 (6 bases). V gave up 2 bases and J gave up 9 bases, with 14 bases separating them. The CDR3 is made up of 15 amino acids. This chain's CDR3 is CASSLTGTPFSPLHF. CDR3 bases: TGTGCCAGCAGTTTAACAGGGACTCCCTTTTCACCCCTCCACTTT.

On this clone itself: Its ends do not fully match the called genes, so a read error is possible. In nucleotides, the CDR3 is TGCGCCGGCAGCCAATTCGGCGGGACGAACACCGGGGAGCTGTTTTTT. Protein: CAGSQFGGTNTGELFF. The chain uses TRBV4-1 and TRBJ2-2, with a possible D match to TRBD2 (6 bases). The CDR3 sequence is 16 residues long. The germline V gene encodes CDR1 MGHRA and CDR2 YSYEKL.

This clone has a handful of counts. CDR3 loop: CASSDALGGNTEAFF. The CDR3 DNA follows: TGTGCCAGCAGTGACGCTCTTGGGGGGAACACTGAAGCTTTCTTT. The chain couples TRBV2 to TRBJ1-1; possibly TRBD1 for D (5 bases). CDR3 size: 15 residues. V was trimmed by 3 bases and J by 1 base, leaving 12 bases between them. CDR1 SNHLY and CDR2 FYNNEI come from the germline V gene.

This clone was seen more than once but under ten times. V gene TRBV11-2 combines with J gene TRBJ1-6; a possible D gene is TRBD1 (6 bases). Germline values: CDR1 SGHAT, CDR2 FQNNGV. V lost 0 bases and J 8 bases, leaving 11 bases between the germline ends. The CDR3 spans 15 residues. This CDR3 is CASSLEGARDSPLHF. The CDR3 DNA sequence: TGTGCCAGCAGCTTAGAGGGGGCGAGAGATTCACCCCTCCACTTT. Full variable domain (rest looked up from reference TRBV11-2 and TRBJ1-6): EAGVAQSPRYKIIEKRQSVAFWCNPISGHATLYWYQQILGQGPKLLIQFQNNGVVDDSQLPKDRFSAERLKGVDSTLKIQPAKLEDSAVYLCASSLEGARDSPLHFGNGTRLTVT.

For this clone: Relative to the germline gene, one junction end is altered; a read error may explain this. The chain joins TRBV6-1 to TRBJ1-5; D is unresolved. Looked up from germline, CDR1 is MNHNS and CDR2 is SASEGT. The CDR3 contains 15 residues. Here the CDR3 DNA reads TGTGCCAGCAGCCAGGAGGGTGGAGGCAATCAGCCCAAGCATTTT. It yields the protein CASSQEGGGNQPKHF.

This clone was seen a handful of times. The chain couples TRBV5-1 to TRBJ1-1; perhaps TRBD1 as D (6 bases). V dropped 4 bases and J dropped 0 bases, with 22 bases sitting between them. Germline values: CDR1 SGHRS, CDR2 YFSETQ. The CDR3 consists of 18 residues. CDR3 nucleotide sequence: TGCGCCAGCAGCCTAATTCCATCAGGGGAAGGGATGAACACTGAAGCTTTCTTT. This codes for CASSLIPSGEGMNTEAFF.